The rows below give T cell receptor beta chains drawn from one sample of a study of Graves' ophthalmopathy and Graves' hyperthyroidism. TCRdb independently ran MiXCR on the multiplex PCR reads; one entry per CDR3 protein. Of some 390,000 distinct CDR3 sequences listed, about 17% are singletons. Sequencing was performed on peripheral blood. All receptors derive from a woman between 18 and 30 years old with Graves' ophthalmopathy. CDR3s include the opening cysteine and the closing phenylalanine or tryptophan. D genes are given only for firm matches. Rows give clone size only sometimes, using once, few, many, or a class for an expanded clone.

TRBD2	TRBJ2-2	TRBV27	many	CASRSGGNTGELFF	TGTGCCAGCAGAAGCGGGGGGAACACCGGGGAGCTGTTTTTT
TRBD1	TRBJ1-5	TRBV6-5	many	CASSFKSGGGQPQHF	TGTGCCAGCAGTTTCAAATCAGGGGGCGGTCAGCCCCAGCATTTT
TRBD1	TRBJ2-7	TRBV6-1	many	CASSAAGGFYEQYF	TGTGCCAGCAGTGCGGCAGGGGGCTTCTACGAGCAGTACTTC
.	TRBJ2-5	TRBV5-8	.	CASSKNLQTWETQYF	TGTGCCAGCAGCAAAAATTTACAAACTTGGGAGACCCAGTACTTC
TRBD1	TRBJ1-2	TRBV6-2/TRBV6-3	many	CASSPLDRVVSGYTF	TGTGCCAGCAGCCCCTTGGACAGGGTCGTCTCTGGCTACACCTTC
TRBD2	TRBJ2-7	TRBV7-2	many	CASSLRTRIGYEQYF	TGTGCCAGCAGCTTACGGACTAGGATCGGGTACGAGCAGTACTTC
.	TRBJ1-1	TRBV10-1	many	CASSEYGLGIMGKNTEAFF	TGCGCCAGCAGTGAGTACGGGCTCGGGATAATGGGAAAGAACACTGAAGCTTTCTTT
TRBD1	TRBJ1-1	TRBV6-1	.	CASSGGQVNTEAFF	TGTGCCAGCAGTGGGGGACAGGTGAACACTGAAGCTTTCTTT
TRBD2	TRBJ2-7	TRBV25-1	.	CASSGMTSGDYEQYF	TGTGCCAGCAGTGGGATGACTAGCGGGGATTACGAGCAGTACTTC
.	TRBJ1-1	TRBV2	many	CASTERGEKNTEAFF	TGTGCCAGCACCGAAAGGGGAGAGAAGAACACTGAAGCTTTCTTT
.	TRBJ1-1	TRBV6-2/TRBV6-3	.	CASSDGYTEAFF	TGTGCCAGCAGCGACGGGTACACTGAAGCTTTCTTT
.	TRBJ2-7	TRBV7-8	few	CASSLAAYGASYEQYF	TGTGCCAGCAGCTTAGCCGCCTACGGAGCATCCTACGAGCAGTACTTC
.	TRBJ2-5	TRBV15	.	CATSNETQYF	TGTGCCACCAGCAATGAGACCCAGTACTTC
.	TRBJ2-7	TRBV6-5	once	CASSYSLDRFSYEQYF	TGTGCCAGCAGTTACTCTTTAGATCGCTTTTCCTACGAGCAGTACTTC
TRBD1	TRBJ1-2	TRBV10-2	many	CASGDSYGYTF	TGCGCCAGCGGGGACAGCTATGGCTACACCTTC
.	TRBJ1-5	TRBV28	many	CASSLRVSNQPQHF	TGTGCCAGCAGTTTACGGGTTAGCAATCAGCCCCAGCATTTT
TRBD2	TRBJ2-7	TRBV7-2	many	CASSPYREVSYEQYF	TGTGCCAGCAGCCCTTACCGGGAGGTCTCCTACGAGCAGTACTTC
TRBD1	TRBJ2-7	TRBV11-2	many	CASSYRRDSHEQYF	TGTGCCAGCAGCTATCGTAGGGACAGCCACGAGCAGTACTTC
.	TRBJ2-7	TRBV12-3/TRBV12-4	.	CASSFFSSSYEQYF	TGTGCCAGCAGTTTTTTCTCGAGCTCCTACGAGCAGTACTTC
TRBD1	TRBJ2-7	TRBV10-3	.	CAISGRQGYEQYF	TGTGCCATCAGTGGTCGACAGGGATACGAGCAGTACTTC
.	TRBJ1-1	TRBV12-3/TRBV12-4	.	CASSLAMDTEASF	TGTGCCAGCAGTTTAGCGATGGACACTGAAGCTTCCTTT
.	TRBJ1-3	TRBV6-5	many	CASSYSKDSPGNTIYF	TGTGCCAGCAGTTACTCGAAGGACTCCCCTGGAAACACCATATATTTT
.	TRBJ1-1	TRBV19	many	CASSEDVNTEAFF	TGTGCCAGTAGTGAGGACGTGAACACTGAAGCTTTCTTT
TRBD1	TRBJ2-7	TRBV28	.	CASRNDRGSSYEQYF	TGTGCCAGCAGGAATGACAGGGGTAGTTCCTACGAGCAGTACTTC
.	TRBJ2-7	TRBV19	many	CASSPKVARGEQYF	TGTGCCAGTAGTCCCAAGGTAGCCCGGGGCGAGCAGTACTTC
.	TRBJ2-5	TRBV25-1	few	CASSMKTGSPFVRDSFPETQYF	TGTGCCAGCAGTATGAAGACAGGGAGCCCGTTCGTGCGGGACTCATTCCCAGAGACCCAGTACTTC
TRBD2	TRBJ2-5	TRBV11-3	few	CASSLFQKREGRETQYF	TGTGCCAGCAGCTTATTTCAGAAGCGGGAGGGCCGGGAGACCCAGTACTTC
.	TRBJ2-4	TRBV7-8	many	CASSLRGGDLKNIQYF	TGTGCCAGCAGCTTAAGGGGTGGGGACCTAAAAAACATTCAGTACTTC
TRBD2	TRBJ2-4	TRBV14	.	CASSSLTGTSRNIQYF	TGTGCCAGCAGCTCCCTAACCGGGACTAGCCGGAACATTCAGTACTTC
.	TRBJ2-7	TRBV6-2/TRBV6-3	few	CASSYPSLDRFSYEQYF	TGTGCCAGCAGTTACCCCTCCCTCGACAGGTTCTCCTACGAGCAGTACTTC
.	TRBJ2-7	TRBV6-5	few	CASSYSGRPSPWEQYF	TGTGCCAGCAGTTACTCCGGGAGACCGAGCCCTTGGGAGCAGTACTTC
.	TRBJ2-7	TRBV7-2	many	CASSRDLFYEQYF	TGTGCCAGCAGCAGGGACCTGTTCTACGAGCAGTACTTC
.	TRBJ2-7	TRBV28	many	CASSYPSGSPSSF	TGTGCCAGCAGCTACCCATCAGGGAGCCCAAGCTCGTTC
.	TRBJ1-1	TRBV20-1	many	CSARAGQTNTEAFF	TGCAGTGCTAGAGCTGGACAGACGAACACTGAAGCTTTCTTT
.	TRBJ1-2	TRBV9	many	CASSAGTFNYGYTF	TGTGCCAGCAGCGCCGGGACGTTTAACTATGGCTACACCTTC
.	TRBJ2-6	TRBV30	.	CALKGGTGANVLTF	TGTGCATTGAAGGGGGGCACTGGGGCCAACGTCCTGACTTTC
TRBD1	TRBJ1-6	TRBV20-1	many	CSARFSTGWRSPLHF	TGCAGTGCTAGATTTTCGACAGGGTGGCGTTCACCCCTCCACTTT
.	TRBJ1-1	TRBV10-3	.	CAISGPANTEAFF	TGTGCCATCAGTGGCCCAGCCAACACTGAAGCTTTCTTT
.	TRBJ2-7	TRBV11-2	many	CASSSRDTIIFDSYEQYF	TGTGCCAGCAGCTCCCGGGACACAATTATATTCGACTCCTACGAGCAGTACTTC
TRBD1	TRBJ2-6	TRBV28	many	CASSLLQGVAGANVLTF	TGTGCCAGCAGTTTATTACAGGGGGTAGCTGGGGCCAACGTCCTGACTTTC
TRBD1	TRBJ1-5	TRBV6-2/TRBV6-3	many	CASLRQGGNQPQHF	TGTGCCAGCCTACGACAGGGGGGCAATCAGCCCCAGCATTTT
.	TRBJ1-1	TRBV6-5	many	CASSYSPGRTEAFF	TGTGCCAGCAGTTACTCGCCAGGGAGGACTGAAGCTTTCTTT
TRBD1	TRBJ2-7	TRBV7-2	.	CASRRDRADEQYF	TGTGCCAGCAGACGGGACAGGGCGGACGAGCAGTACTTC
.	TRBJ1-1	TRBV28	many	CASPPPLQGTNTEAFF	TGTGCCAGCCCCCCCCCCCTCCAGGGGACAAACACTGAAGCTTTCTTT
TRBD1	TRBJ1-2	TRBV6-2/TRBV6-3	many	CASKLTLGTGMDGYTF	TGTGCCAGCAAGCTTACTCTAGGGACAGGGATGGATGGCTACACCTTC
.	TRBJ1-1	TRBV30	many	CAWSVLGAQMNTEAFF	TGTGCCTGGAGTGTACTGGGGGCGCAAATGAACACTGAAGCTTTCTTT
.	TRBJ2-7	TRBV6-2/TRBV6-3	many	CASTGATYEQYF	TGTGCCAGCACAGGTGCCACCTACGAGCAGTACTTC
.	TRBJ2-7	TRBV10-1	many	CASGTAYEQYF	TGCGCCAGCGGAACCGCCTACGAGCAGTACTTC
.	TRBJ2-1	TRBV6-5	many	CASSPRPINEQFF	TGTGCCAGCAGCCCCAGGCCCATCAATGAGCAGTTCTTC
.	TRBJ2-7	TRBV5-5	.	CASTLNSGRRYEQYF	TGTGCCAGCACGCTAAACTCGGGAAGGCGTTACGAGCAGTACTTC
TRBD1	TRBJ2-5	TRBV30	many	CAWTTGGRGKTQYF	TGTGCCTGGACCACAGGGGGCCGGGGTAAGACCCAGTACTTC
.	TRBJ1-5	TRBV6-1	many	CASREAGYQPQHF	TGTGCCAGCAGGGAAGCAGGGTACCAGCCCCAGCATTTT
.	TRBJ2-7	TRBV4-2	many	CASREWVGPYEQYF	TGTGCCAGCAGGGAGTGGGTCGGTCCCTACGAGCAGTACTTC